This T cell receptor beta chain was identified during a study of cytomegalovirus exposure and HLA in healthy donors. CDR3 length: 13 residues. Germline V lookup: CDR1 SNHLY, CDR2 FYNNEI. Trimming removed 7 bases from V and 7 bases from J; junction bases left unmatched: 9. Measured with immunoSEQ multiplex PCR; TCRdb has only the in-frame clones, and not every one. The repertoire consists of some 71,000 clones, with around 93% occurring once and the leading ten covering roughly 1%. The TCR comes from a woman between 18 and 29 years old in good health and CMV-seronegative. V and J are TRBV2 and TRBJ1-1; TRBD1 matches 7 bases. Sequencing used PBMCs. The CDR3 loop reads CASTETGAVEAFF. CDR3 DNA: TGTGCCAGCACCGAAACAGGGGCCGTTGAAGCTTTCTTT.